This entry features one T cell receptor (beta chain) sequence. What antigen it recognizes has not been identified. Per-base qualities were not stored, and no clone one base away is much larger. This specimen belongs to a study of T cells in localized non-small cell lung cancer (dated by TCRdb to the early 2020s). Some background on the complete study: Comparing tumors with uninvolved tumor-adjacent lungs, the study looked at the T cell repertoires of approximately 240 patients with early-stage NSCLC. The cohort consisted of approximately 240 treatment-naive NSCLC patients whose localized lung tumors had been resected. NSCLC patients had a mean age of roughly 66 years, and fewer than 150 were male and more than 90 female.

The immunoSEQ Assay was used to sequence TCR beta CDR3 regions from DNA. The study's processing was this. T cell density was computed as TCR beta template counts normalized to usable DNA estimated by amplifying housekeeping genes. Richness was estimated using the preseqR package, with extrapolation to 400,000 templates for PBMC samples and to 120,000 templates for tissue samples. Clonality was calculated as one minus Pielou's evenness. To identify tissue-enriched TCRs, differential abundance testing was run on productive amino-acid clonotypes with a minimum total count of 5 and an alpha of 0.1. Repertoire overlap between compartments was quantified with the Jaccard Index and Morisita Overlap Index. GLIPH grouped TCR beta CDR3s together with public tetramer-defined viral CDR3s, and a viral motif had to include at least three viral sequences and also show V-gene enrichment. The table was pulled from immuneACCESS by TCRdb, which kept in-frame rearrangements only. Such tables lose some clones; where checked, under half of the loss comes from unresolved V genes, and the rest has no known cause. From that table come the V and J calls and clone size; the DNA was used to work out D and trimming. This sample gives approximately 140,000 clones in total; about 90% of them show up just once. The top ten clones comprise around 1.5% of the sample.

What the study reported, not specific to this receptor: Because the study design was exploratory, TCR variables were selected using unadjusted p-values without false-discovery rate correction. Longer overall survival was associated with higher blood T cell density, whereas shorter survival was associated with higher adjacent-lung clonality. The highest T cell clonality was observed in uninvolved tumor-adjacent lung, where clonality exceeded that of tumor, suggesting that antigenic responses were more focused in uninvolved tumor-adjacent lung. Because multi-region sequencing of the tumors was not done, intratumor heterogeneity could not be ruled out. A median of approximately 62 of the top 100 tumor clones turned up in the paired uninvolved adjacent lung, and about 28 of those clones also ranked among the top 100 of that same adjacent lung.

At diagnosis, tumor, uninvolved tumor-adjacent lung and peripheral blood were collected and then preserved as a mix of FFPE and fresh-frozen material. Blood samples were analyzed as peripheral blood mononuclear cells for TCR repertoire profiling. CDR1 and CDR2 were assigned from the germline V gene as SGHVS and FQNEAQ. Inclusive of the bounding cysteine and phenylalanine, the CDR3 is 14 residues long. Left in the record is the CDR3 DNA by itself, 42 bases read in frame from the first base. For this chain, trimming is 5 bases at the V end and 4 bases at the J end, and the number of junction bases without a gene match is 5.

Sequenced material: peripheral blood, taken before any cancer treatment. The receptor was isolated from a female donor of 60 years or more with stage I lung adenocarcinoma. The chain was built from TRBV7-8 and TRBJ2-7, with 10 junctional bases fitting TRBD1. CDR3 sequence: CASSDRDRGYEQYF. The sequenced DNA: TGTGCCAGCAGCGACCGGGACAGGGGTTACGAGCAGTACTTC.